The entry that follows covers one T cell receptor beta chain sequence. Per the original data handling: Nucleated cell counts were estimated from reference gene primer amplification. This table comes from immunoSEQ multiplex PCR, and its TCRdb copy is limited to in-frame clones, with some not included. V and J calls and clone size are copied from that table; D and trimming were computed from the DNA. The table shows fewer than 250,000 clones, with about 88% occurring only once. These data come from a study of blood T cell repertoires in COVID-19. Across the whole study: Collection of acute and convalescent COVID-19 samples took place in the United States, Italy and Spain. In each case, the material was cDNA or gDNA derived from T cells, B-cell-depleted T cells, or PBMCs.

Germline V gene lookup returns CDR1 SEHNR and CDR2 FQNEAQ (reference sequence). Trimming stripped 0 bases from V and 1 base from J, with 8 bases between. The length of the CDR3 is 15 residues. The sequencing sample was made of peripheral blood. The chain carries TRBV7-9 and TRBJ2-3; possibly TRBD1 for D (5 bases). The TCR originated in a woman between 35 and 50 years old who had recovered from COVID-19. CDR3 in DNA: TGTGCCAGCAGCTTAGCGGCGACAGGCACAGATACGCAGTATTTT. Translating it yields CASSLAATGTDTQYF.